Shown below are 20 T cell receptor beta chains from a single sample sequenced in a study of regulatory T cells in long-lasting Graves disease. Time point described: persistent/refractory GD, antithyroid drugs over 5 years with positive TRAb. Extracted PBMC RNA gave rise to the TCR library. iRepertoire HTBI primers and Arm-PCR of CDR3 regions built TCR beta libraries. TCRdb recomputed calls from the multiplex PCR reads with MiXCR, one row per CDR3 protein. The table lists roughly 470,000 distinct CDR3 sequences, less than 25% of them singletons. This sample comprised peripheral blood mononuclear cells (PBMCs), obtained when the disease was refractory, from a patient treated with antithyroid drugs. The receptor source for this set is a female donor with Graves disease.

The J gene is TRBJ2-7, the V gene TRBV10-3, with TRBD2 matching over 8 bases. CDR1 and CDR2 (germline): ENHRY, SYGVKD. Germline trimming cut 2 bases from V and 2 bases from J; bases unmatched to any gene: 5. The CDR3 covers 15 residues. The CDR3 bases are TGTGCCATCAGTGAGACAAGCGGGAGTGCCTACGAGCAGTACTTC. It is translated as CAISETSGSAYEQYF.

This clonotype was seen repeatedly, ten times or more. J is TRBJ2-2 and V is TRBV10-3, with unresolved D. The CDR3 covers 14 residues. Looked up from germline, CDR1 is ENHRY and CDR2 is SYGVKD. Trimming took 5 bases from V and 6 from J, leaving 13 bases between them. CDR3 protein: CAISFLQRAGELFF. DNA of the CDR3: TGTGCCATCAGTTTTCTCCAGCGTGCCGGGGAGCTGTTTTTT.

This clonotype occurred many times. The chain uses TRBV12-5 and TRBJ1-5, with no clear D. Germline values: CDR1 LGHNT, CDR2 FRNRAP. Between the trimmed V and J ends, which lost 9 bases and 2 bases, there was a span of 8 bases. This CDR3 spans 12 amino acids. The CDR3 DNA reads TGTGCTAGGGAGGTGCGCAATCAGCCCCAGCATTTT. Translated, it gives CAREVRNQPQHF.

This clonotype came up a few times. The J gene is TRBJ1-5, the V gene TRBV19; 8 nucleotides match TRBD1. V shed 3 bases and J 4 bases; nucleotides not matched to a gene: 5. Germline values: CDR1 LNHDA, CDR2 SQIVND (reference sequence). CDR3 length: 15 residues. The CDR3 reads CASSMVQGGNQPQHF. The DNA of the CDR3 is TGTGCCAGTAGTATGGTACAGGGGGGTAATCAGCCCCAGCATTTT.

This clonotype showed up many times. The rearrangement uses TRBV11-2 and TRBJ2-4, with D perhaps matching TRBD1 or TRBD2 (6 bases each). Trimming left V 1 base short and J 1 base short, with 17 bases between. This CDR3 has 18 amino acids. CDR1 and CDR2 (germline): SGHAT, FQNNGV. The CDR3 loop is CASSLGSRGLGAKNIQYF. Here the CDR3 DNA reads TGTGCCAGCAGCTTAGGGTCTCGGGGGCTTGGGGCCAAAAACATTCAGTACTTC.

The CDR3 spells CASSLQLKETQYF. The CDR3, as DNA: TGTGCCAGCAGCTTGCAGTTAAAAGAGACCCAGTACTTC. The chain carries TRBV5-4 and TRBJ2-5; no firm D call. The germline CDR1 and CDR2 sequences are SGHNT and YYREEE (reference sequence). Trimming took 1 base from V and 3 from J, leaving 7 bases between them. The length of the CDR3 is 13 residues.

This clonotype was counted ten times or more. The chain recombines TRBV19 with TRBJ2-5, with 7 bases aligning to TRBD2. The ends lost 7 bases at V and 1 base at J; junction bases unmatched: 9. The germline gives CDR1 LNHDA, CDR2 SQIVND (reference sequence). The CDR3 length is 15 residues. The CDR3 sequence: CASTQGRAAQETQYF. The CDR3 DNA sequence: TGTGCCAGTACCCAAGGGAGGGCGGCCCAAGAGACCCAGTACTTC.

This clonotype was observed a few times. This chain connects TRBV5-8 to TRBJ2-7; 9 bases fit TRBD2. Germline trimming cut 0 bases from V and 5 bases from J; bases unmatched to any gene: 9. This CDR3 has 16 amino acids. Looked up from germline, CDR1 is SGHTS and CDR2 is YDEGEE. The CDR3 DNA reads TGTGCCAGCAGCTTGGGACTTAGCGGGAGTGTAAACGAGCAGTACTTC. This sequence encodes CASSLGLSGSVNEQYF.

The rearrangement joins TRBV28 to TRBJ2-1; 9 nucleotides align to TRBD1. J was trimmed by 7 bases and V by 3 bases; bases with no gene match: 1. Germline V gene data show CDR1 as MDHEN and CDR2 as SYDVKM. The CDR3 consists of 13 residues. The CDR3 here is CASSFDRGNEQFF. CDR3 nucleotide sequence: TGTGCCAGCAGTTTCGACAGGGGGAATGAGCAGTTCTTC. Complete variable domain (other parts from reference TRBV28 and TRBJ2-1): DVKVTQSSRYLVKRTGEKVFLECVQDMDHENMFWYRQDPGLGLRLIYFSYDVKMKEKGDIPEGYSVSREKKERFSLILESASTNQTSMYLCASSFDRGNEQFFGPGTRLTVL.

This clonotype was recorded many times. The genes are TRBV20-1 and TRBJ2-7, with D possibly TRBD1 on 5 matching bases. The CDR3 sequence is 15 residues long. Germline values: CDR1 DFQATT, CDR2 SNEGSKA (reference sequence). Trimming removed 1 base at V and 0 bases at J, with 13 bases between. CDR3 loop: CSARVGHAISYEQYF. The CDR3 nucleotides are TGCAGTGCTAGAGTAGGACACGCCATCTCCTACGAGCAGTACTTC.

This clonotype was seen many times. V and J are TRBV3-1 and TRBJ2-5, with a tentative D call TRBD2 (7 bases). CDR1 LGHDT and CDR2 YNNKEL come from the germline V gene (reference sequence). Trimming stripped 0 bases from V and 0 bases from J, with 14 bases between. The CDR3 runs 17 residues. CDR3 coding DNA: TGTGCCAGCAGCCAAGATAGGGGGGGGATGTACCAAGAGACCCAGTACTTC. It specifies CASSQDRGGMYQETQYF.

This clonotype was found many times. The V call is TRBV7-9, the J call TRBJ1-1, with 9 bases fitting TRBD1. Per the germline V gene, CDR1 is SEHNR and CDR2 is FQNEAQ (reference sequence). The CDR3 is made up of 14 amino acids. V gave up 5 bases and J gave up 6 bases; unmatched junction bases: 7. Here the CDR3 reads CASSVGTGGSEAFF. The DNA for the CDR3 is TGTGCCAGCAGCGTAGGAACAGGGGGCTCTGAAGCTTTCTTT. Full variable domain (rest looked up from reference TRBV7-9 and TRBJ1-1): DTGVSQNPRHKITKRGQNVTFRCDPISEHNRLYWYRQTLGQGPEFLTYFQNEAQLEKSRLLSDRFSAERPKGSFSTLEIQRTEQGDSAMYLCASSVGTGGSEAFFGQGTRLTVV.

This clonotype occurred many times. For the CDR3, the DNA is TGTGCCAGCAGCCCCCCGATCAGAAACTATGGCTACACCTTC. Translated: CASSPPIRNYGYTF. V is TRBV11-1 and J is TRBJ1-2, with D unclear. CDR1 and CDR2 from the germline V gene are SGHAT and FQDESV (reference sequence). V was trimmed by 5 bases and J by 2 bases, leaving 12 bases between them. The CDR3 runs 14 residues.

The table lists this clonotype with a few counts. The chain carries TRBV19 and TRBJ1-2, with 9 nucleotides matching TRBD1. Germline trimming cut 5 bases from V and 7 bases from J; bases unmatched to any gene: 11. The CDR3 is 15 residues long. The germline CDR1 and CDR2 sequences are LNHDA and SQIVND (reference sequence). CDR3 nucleotide sequence: TGTGCCAGTAGTTCATCCGGGACAGGGTCCTCTGGCTACACCTTC. It codes for CASSSSGTGSSGYTF.

This clonotype occurred many times. The rearrangement joins TRBV7-8 to TRBJ1-2; 9 bases align to TRBD1. The CDR3 is made up of 15 amino acids. Looked up from germline, CDR1 is SGHVS and CDR2 is FQNEAQ. V gave up 5 bases and J gave up 7 bases; unmatched junction bases: 11. CDR3 sequence (DNA): TGTGCCAGCAGCACGGGGACAGGGCGATGGGGTGGCTACACCTTC. As protein: CASSTGTGRWGGYTF.

This clonotype was counted at least ten times. The chain links TRBV2 to TRBJ2-7, with D hard to call. The CDR3 has 13 amino acids. Per germline, CDR1 SNHLY and CDR2 FYNNEI. V was pared by 2 bases and J by 1 base, with 6 bases between. DNA of the CDR3: TGTGCCAGCAGTGAATGGGCTTCCTACGAGCAGTACTTC. It yields the protein CASSEWASYEQYF.

This clonotype has a handful of counts. The chain employs TRBV10-3 and TRBJ1-2; the match to TRBD1 covers 7 bases. The germline CDR1 and CDR2 sequences are ENHRY and SYGVKD. Trimming cost V 4 bases and J 6 bases; bases outside gene matches: 2. The CDR3 sequence is 12 residues long. CDR3 residues: CAISGTGDGYTF. The DNA for the CDR3 is TGTGCCATCAGTGGCACAGGGGATGGCTACACCTTC.

CDR3 DNA: TGTGCCTGGACTAGCGGGAGGGTGCCGGCCAAAAACATTCAGTACTTC. Encoded protein: CAWTSGRVPAKNIQYF. The chain recombines TRBV30 with TRBJ2-4; 12 positions match TRBD2. The CDR3 is 16 residues long. J lost 1 base, V lost 4 bases, and 5 bases had no gene match. From germline, CDR1 is GTSNPN and CDR2 SVGIG (reference sequence).

This clonotype has at least ten counts. The chain links TRBV27 to TRBJ2-7; 10 bases match TRBD2. The CDR3 extends over 14 amino acids. V was pared by 5 bases and J by 3 bases, with 4 bases of the junction left unmatched. CDR1 and CDR2 (germline): MNHEY, SMNVEV (reference sequence). The CDR3 nucleotides read TGTGCCAGCAGTCATACTAGCGGGATCTACGAGCAGTACTTC. Translating it yields CASSHTSGIYEQYF.

In its sample, this clonotype was seen many times. This chain joins TRBV27 and TRBJ1-1; D might be TRBD1 (5 bases). The germline V gene has CDR1 MNHEY and CDR2 SMNVEV (reference sequence). The CDR3 spans 13 residues. Trimming took off 8 bases at V and 1 base at J, with 11 bases between the two ends. CDR3 residues: CASAGRGNTEAFF. The CDR3 region has the DNA TGTGCCAGCGCTGGGAGGGGGAACACTGAAGCTTTCTTT.